A single sample gave rise to the 4 T cell receptor beta chains below, sequenced in a study of T cells in Graves' hyperthyroidism and ophthalmopathy. The investigators amplified TCR beta CDR3 regions from RNA transcripts. First-round RT-PCR of the TCR CDR3 relied on the HTBI primer set. TCRdb called the multiplex PCR reads again in MiXCR, with one record for every CDR3 protein. The top ten hold roughly 32% of the sample, which has 45,000 or so distinct CDR3 sequences, 45% to 50% seen once. Material: peripheral blood or thyroid tissue (not recorded which). All receptors derive from a woman in her fifties or sixties with Graves' hyperthyroidism.

This clonotype has just one count. The J gene is TRBJ2-6, the V gene TRBV7-8; D unresolved. Per the germline V gene, CDR1 is SGHVS and CDR2 is FQNEAQ. The CDR3 sequence is 15 residues long. V dropped 1 base and J dropped 4 bases, with 8 bases sitting between them. The chain's CDR3 is CASSLGEGGANVLTF. CDR3 coding DNA: TGTGCCAGCAGCTTAGGGGAAGGCGGGGCCAACGTCCTGACTTTC.

V usage is TRBV7-9 and J usage is TRBJ1-2; TRBD1 matches 8 bases. Looked up from germline, CDR1 is SEHNR and CDR2 is FQNEAQ (reference sequence). The CDR3 has 15 residues. V shed 5 bases, J shed 4 bases, and the junction held 9 bases outside the gene matches. CDR3 nucleotide sequence: TGTGCCAGCAGCATCGGACAGGGAATGGTCTATGGCTACACCTTC. Amino acid sequence: CASSIGQGMVYGYTF.

This clonotype was detected ten times or more. As DNA, the CDR3 is TGTGCCAGCAGTTTAGCAGGAGGGGGTAACTATGGCTACACCTTC. It specifies CASSLAGGGNYGYTF. The rearrangement links TRBV28 to TRBJ1-2; D possibly corresponds to TRBD1 (6 bases). The V end was cut by 2 bases, the J end by 1 base, with 11 bases between. Germline V lookup: CDR1 MDHEN, CDR2 SYDVKM. This CDR3 region has 15 residues.

Notes on this clonotype: The CDR3 ends on some other residue instead of the conserved phenylalanine or tryptophan, so this is likely a read error. CDR3: CSVSGQPQHS. The CDR3 DNA follows: TGCAGTGTGTCTGGTCAGCCCCAGCATTCT. V is TRBV20-1 and J is TRBJ1-5; no clear D. The CDR3 has 10 residues. With 7 bases removed from V and 6 bases from J, the gap between germline ends came to 7 bases. Germline CDR1 DFQATT, CDR2 SNEGSKA (reference sequence).